This T cell receptor (beta chain) was found in a study of blood T cell repertoires in COVID-19. Study summary: The study drew acute and convalescent COVID-19 samples from the United States, Italy and Spain. From T cells, B-cell-depleted T cells, or PBMCs came the material, which was cDNA or gDNA.

In the source study's methods: Researchers report that nucleated cell counts were estimated from reference gene primer amplification. Produced via immunoSEQ multiplex PCR; TCRdb's table is partial and in-frame only. V and J calls and clone size are those listed in that table; D and trimming were worked out from the DNA. Seen here are 80,000 or so clones, about 92% observed once, and the top ten hold 0.95% to 1.3%. Trimming cost V 1 base and J 5 bases, with 11 bases left between them. The CDR3 spans 14 residues. Germline V lookup: CDR1 MGHRA, CDR2 YSYEKL. This TCR derives from a woman aged 45-59 years in a cohort sampled during active COVID-19. The chain has TRBV4-1 and TRBJ2-5; D possibly corresponds to TRBD2 (5 bases). The sample consisted of peripheral blood. Here the CDR3 reads CASSQGNRGETQYF. CDR3 bases: TGCGCCAGCAGCCAAGGGAACAGAGGGGAGACCCAGTACTTC.